Listed here is a single TCR delta chain. This clone was observed a few times. Its antigen is not yet known. TCRdb's listed protein matches a much larger clone and diverges from this DNA's translation at residue 7, likely through a read error; the protein shown comes from the DNA. The data are from a study of gamma-delta T cells after stem cell transplantation (dated by TCRdb to the mid-2010s). From the cysteine through the phenylalanine, the CDR3 covers 16 amino acids. Of the read, only the CDR3 DNA is kept; its 48 bases are in frame from base 1. The V and J ends are trimmed by 0 bases and 1 base, leaving 14 bases between them. The germline V gene yields GEAIGNYY for CDR1 and EKD for CDR2. Receptors were amplified or captured by RT-PCR. Sequencing used an Illumina MiSeq. TCRdb called clones afresh from the public reads with CATT; identical DNA rows were later merged. In this sample the table shows 8,500 to 13,000 delta-chain clones, over 1% of which occur a single time. The ten largest account for approximately 10% of the sample.

This chain joins TRDV2 to TRDJ1; the D gene cannot be resolved reliably. Sequenced sample: gamma-delta T cells. This sequence originates from a human donor. It is not recorded whose cells these are; they may come from a transplant donor. The CDR3 protein sequence reads: CACDTVRGRGTDKLIF. The sequenced DNA is TGTGCCTGTGACACCGTGAGGGGCCGAGGCACCGATAAACTCATCTTT.